These T cell receptor beta chains were read from a single sample in a study of T cell changes during pregnancy in multiple sclerosis. TCRdb's table, derived via immunoSEQ multiplex PCR, lists solely in-frame clones and lacks some. The sample has some 37,000 clones, 70% to 90% seen once. The specimen comprised CD4+ T cells from peripheral blood mononuclear cells, sampled in the first trimester of pregnancy. All receptors derive from a female donor with multiple sclerosis, enrolled in a pregnancy study. CDR3s include the opening cysteine and the closing phenylalanine or tryptophan. D genes are given only for firm matches. Clone sizes are given selectively: once, few, many, or a class where the clone is expanded.

v_gene	j_gene	d_gene	abundance	len	CDR3aa	CDR3nt
TRBV7-6	TRBJ1-1	.	.	14	CASSLQGPNTEAFF	TGTGCCAGCAGCTTACAGGGCCCGAACACTGAAGCTTTCTTT
TRBV5-1	TRBJ2-3	.	.	15	CASSFSGAGTDTQYF	TGCGCCAGCAGCTTCTCAGGGGCCGGCACAGATACGCAGTATTTT
TRBV9	TRBJ2-1	TRBD2	.	16	CASSPGDSGSRDEQFF	TGTGCCAGCAGCCCGGGGGATAGCGGGAGTCGGGATGAGCAGTTCTTC
TRBV19	TRBJ2-1	TRBD2	.	16	CATLKGLAGGGGEQFF	TGTGCCACTCTCAAAGGACTAGCGGGAGGGGGTGGTGAGCAGTTCTTC
TRBV6-1	TRBJ2-4	TRBD2	.	16	CASSGEGLRDKNIQYF	TGTGCCAGCAGTGGGGAGGGACTCCGCGACAAAAACATTCAGTACTTC
TRBV28	TRBJ1-3	.	.	14	CASSWGGSGNTIYF	TGTGCCAGCAGTTGGGGGGGTTCTGGAAACACCATATATTTT
TRBV15	TRBJ2-3	TRBD2	.	18	CATSSASGGFRGTDTQYF	TGTGCCACCAGCAGCGCTAGCGGGGGGTTTCGAGGCACAGATACGCAGTATTTT
TRBV5-4	TRBJ2-2	.	.	12	CASSLTPGELFF	TGTGCCAGCAGCTTGACTCCCGGGGAGCTGTTTTTT
TRBV19	TRBJ1-1	TRBD1	.	13	CASHTGVNTEAFF	TGTGCGAGTCATACAGGGGTGAACACTGAAGCTTTCTTT
TRBV2	TRBJ2-1	TRBD2	.	15	CASSESGGGYNEQFF	TGTGCCAGCAGTGAATCGGGGGGGGGTTACAATGAGCAGTTCTTC
TRBV9	TRBJ2-2	.	.	15	CASSVGSWGSGELFF	TGTGCCAGCAGCGTCGGGAGCTGGGGGTCCGGGGAGCTGTTTTTT
TRBV2	TRBJ2-5	TRBD1	few	16	CASSKFRDRAQETQYF	TGTGCCAGCAGTAAATTCCGGGACAGGGCTCAAGAGACCCAGTACTTC
TRBV11-3	TRBJ2-1	.	.	16	CASSLVRLTLYNEQFF	TGTGCCAGCAGCTTAGTTCGATTAACTCTTTACAATGAGCAGTTCTTC
TRBV6-1	TRBJ2-3	TRBD2	.	16	CASSEWGSGSPDTQYF	TGTGCCAGCAGTGAATGGGGTAGCGGGAGCCCAGATACGCAGTATTTT
TRBV19	TRBJ1-2	TRBD1	.	15	CASRAHRGSNYGYTF	TGTGCCAGTAGAGCTCACAGGGGGAGTAACTATGGCTACACCTTC
TRBV7-9	TRBJ2-7	.	.	15	CASSKGTQDSYEQYF	TGTGCCAGCAGCAAAGGGACACAGGATTCCTACGAGCAGTACTTC
TRBV5-4	TRBJ1-2	TRBD1	.	14	CASSPGQGIYGYTF	TGTGCCAGCAGCCCGGGACAGGGGATCTATGGCTACACCTTC
TRBV5-4	TRBJ1-2	.	.	15	CASSLVGRVSYGYTF	TGTGCCAGCAGCTTGGTTGGCAGGGTTAGCTATGGCTACACCTTC
TRBV7-9	TRBJ1-2	.	.	12	CASSLDIYGYTF	TGTGCCAGCAGCTTAGACATCTATGGCTACACCTTC
TRBV28	TRBJ2-7	TRBD1	.	14	CASSLRQGNHEQYF	TGTGCCAGCAGCCTCCGACAGGGTAACCACGAGCAGTACTTC
TRBV5-6	TRBJ1-5	.	.	16	CASSWGGQGNNQPQHF	TGTGCCAGCAGCTGGGGAGGGCAGGGAAACAATCAGCCCCAGCATTTT
TRBV5-1	TRBJ1-1	TRBD1	.	16	CASSLAGSFVGGEAFF	TGCGCCAGCAGCTTGGCCGGGAGTTTTGTAGGGGGCGAAGCTTTCTTT
TRBV10-3	TRBJ1-5	TRBD1	.	15	CAISDPTGGNQPQHF	TGTGCCATCAGTGACCCGACAGGGGGGAATCAGCCCCAGCATTTT
TRBV2	TRBJ2-7	.	.	14	CASGTGGVSYEQYF	TGTGCCAGCGGTACAGGGGGGGTCTCCTACGAGCAGTACTTC
TRBV6-6	TRBJ2-1	.	.	15	CASSYSGAGSNEQFF	TGTGCCAGCAGTTACTCGGGGGCCGGATCCAATGAGCAGTTCTTC